This is a list of T cell receptor beta chains from one sample in a study of OX40 agonist ivuxolimab in advanced cancers. TCRdb's copy holds only in-frame clones and misses some; the assay was immunoSEQ multiplex PCR. The table records under 85,000 clones, about 94% of them present only once. Sequencing used CD4+ or CD8+ T cells sorted from blood, obtained in a trial of the OX40 agonist ivuxolimab. Receptor source: an adult with an advanced solid tumor such as melanoma, head and neck, liver or kidney cancer. Each CDR3 is given with its conserved first and last residue. A D gene is named only where the DNA matches it firmly. Where a row states a size, it is once, few, many or the class of an expanded clone; other rows omit it.

clone size,V gene,D gene,J gene,CDR3 protein,CDR3 DNA
NA,TRBV7-2,NA,TRBJ1-5,CASSRVGGDSNQPQHF,TGTGCCAGCAGCCGAGTCGGGGGCGATAGCAATCAGCCCCAGCATTTT
NA,TRBV5-1,TRBD2,TRBJ2-4,CASSPTPRDYLAKNIQYF,TGCGCCAGCAGCCCGACCCCCCGGGACTATCTAGCCAAAAACATTCAGTACTTC
NA,TRBV7-3,NA,TRBJ2-1,CASSLTSGPLIFGEQFF,TGTGCCAGCAGCTTAACATCGGGACCCCTTATTTTTGGTGAGCAGTTCTTC
once,TRBV13,NA,TRBJ1-2,CASSLGQGLEDLNGYTF,TGTGCCAGCAGCTTAGGCCAGGGCCTTGAGGACCTCAATGGCTACACCTTC
NA,TRBV7-6,TRBD2,TRBJ2-1,CASSLVRLAAYNEQFF,TGTGCCAGCAGCTTAGTTAGGCTAGCGGCTTACAATGAGCAGTTCTTC
once,TRBV4-3,NA,TRBJ1-1,CASSQEIPGPNTEAFF,TGCGCCAGCAGCCAAGAAATACCGGGACCGAACACTGAAGCTTTCTTT
NA,TRBV7-2,TRBD1,TRBJ2-1,CASSLARRQGVGEQFF,TGTGCCAGCAGCTTAGCGCGACGGCAGGGGGTAGGTGAGCAGTTCTTC
NA,TRBV7-9,NA,TRBJ2-7,CASSPPQASYEQYF,TGTGCCAGCAGCCCCCCGCAGGCATCCTACGAGCAGTACTTC
NA,TRBV9,NA,TRBJ2-7,CASSVGDGTYEQYF,TGTGCCAGCAGCGTAGGAGACGGGACCTACGAGCAGTACTTC
NA,TRBV28,NA,TRBJ1-3,CASSRGGAGNTIYF,TGTGCCAGCAGTAGGGGGGGAGCTGGAAACACCATATATTTT
NA,TRBV7-6,NA,TRBJ2-7,CASSPDQEASEQYF,TGTGCCAGCAGCCCGGACCAAGAGGCGAGCGAGCAGTACTTC
NA,TRBV5-4,NA,TRBJ2-2,CASSLRGMGINGELFF,TGTGCCAGCAGCTTGCGAGGGATGGGGATTAACGGGGAGCTGTTTTTT
NA,TRBV13,NA,TRBJ1-1,CASIPRAQGHGAEAFF,TGTGCCAGCATCCCCCGGGCCCAGGGCCATGGCGCTGAAGCTTTCTTT
NA,TRBV7-2,TRBD2,TRBJ2-7,CASSRGLAGGSSYEQYF,TGTGCCAGCAGTAGGGGACTAGCGGGAGGGAGCTCCTACGAGCAGTACTTC
NA,TRBV6-5,NA,TRBJ2-7,CASRLRGVAGNEQYF,TGTGCCAGCAGACTACGAGGGGTGGCTGGAAACGAGCAGTACTTC
NA,TRBV7-8,NA,TRBJ2-7,CASNPGYSYEQYF,TGTGCCAGCAACCCGGGCTACTCCTACGAGCAGTACTTC
NA,TRBV27,NA,TRBJ2-1,CASSALTAPDPYNEQFF,TGTGCCAGCAGTGCACTGACTGCACCAGATCCCTACAATGAGCAGTTCTTC
NA,TRBV11-3,NA,TRBJ2-1,CASSLVTTRKSSGEQFF,TGTGCCAGCAGCTTAGTTACGACTAGAAAGTCTTCCGGTGAGCAGTTCTTC
NA,TRBV19,NA,TRBJ1-5,CASTTEQYSNQPQHF,TGTGCCAGTACCACGGAACAGTATAGCAATCAGCCCCAGCATTTT
NA,TRBV10-2,TRBD2,TRBJ2-7,CASRPGLVGYEQYF,TGCGCCAGCCGACCGGGACTAGTTGGCTACGAGCAGTACTTC
NA,TRBV28,NA,TRBJ2-7,CASSFRLALDEQYF,TGTGCCAGCAGTTTCAGGCTAGCGCTGGACGAGCAGTACTTC
NA,TRBV15,NA,TRBJ1-1,CATRWGNTEAFF,TGTGCCACCAGGTGGGGGAACACTGAAGCTTTCTTT
NA,TRBV13,TRBD1,TRBJ2-6,CASSYPSGTGRGGANVLTF,TGTGCCAGCAGTTACCCCTCCGGGACAGGGAGAGGTGGGGCCAACGTCCTGACTTTC
NA,TRBV23-1,TRBD1,TRBJ1-4,CASSQSLRGRWNWGKTVF,TGCGCCAGCAGTCAATCCCTCAGGGGGCGCTGGAATTGGGGAAAAACTGTTTTT
NA,TRBV13,TRBD1,TRBJ2-5,CASSQRTGISQETQYF,TGTGCCAGCAGCCAAAGGACAGGGATTTCCCAAGAGACCCAGTACTTC
NA,TRBV27,NA,TRBJ2-7,CASSLSHSYEQYF,TGTGCCAGCAGTTTATCCCACTCCTACGAGCAGTACTTC
NA,TRBV9,NA,TRBJ2-7,CASSVRAEPYEQYF,TGTGCCAGCAGCGTCCGGGCCGAACCCTACGAGCAGTACTTC
NA,TRBV5-6,NA,TRBJ2-7,CASSLEPNAYEQYF,TGTGCCAGCAGCTTGGAGCCCAACGCCTACGAGCAGTACTTC
NA,TRBV28,TRBD2,TRBJ2-3,CASSLAGVSTDTQYF,TGTGCCAGCAGTTTAGCGGGAGTTAGCACAGATACGCAGTATTTT
NA,TRBV4-1,TRBD2,TRBJ2-7,CASSQGTSGSSYEQYF,TGCGCCAGCAGCCAAGGGACTAGCGGGAGCTCCTACGAGCAGTACTTC
NA,TRBV27,TRBD1,TRBJ2-5,CASRQSGQGAPYQETQYF,TGTGCCAGCAGACAATCGGGACAGGGGGCCCCTTACCAAGAGACCCAGTACTTC
NA,TRBV30,TRBD1,TRBJ1-2,CAWEGGAPRLHYGYTF,TGTGCCTGGGAAGGGGGCGCGCCGAGGTTGCACTATGGCTACACCTTC
NA,TRBV6-5,NA,TRBJ2-2,CASSYGSGTGELFF,TGTGCCAGCAGCTACGGGTCGGGCACCGGGGAGCTGTTTTTT
NA,TRBV5-6,NA,TRBJ1-1,CASSLEVTGNTEAFF,TGTGCCAGCAGCTTGGAGGTCACCGGGAACACTGAAGCTTTCTTT
NA,TRBV27,TRBD2,TRBJ2-1,CASRQLAEPYNEQFF,TGTGCCAGCAGGCAGCTAGCGGAGCCCTACAATGAGCAGTTCTTC
NA,TRBV9,TRBD1,TRBJ2-7,CASSADREYEQYF,TGTGCCAGCAGCGCGGACAGGGAATACGAGCAGTACTTC
NA,TRBV4-2,TRBD2,TRBJ2-7,CASSQEREAFYEQYF,TGTGCCAGCAGCCAGGAGCGGGAGGCGTTTTACGAGCAGTACTTC
NA,TRBV5-5,TRBD1,TRBJ2-7,CASRSGQVGQYEQYF,TGTGCCAGCAGATCTGGACAGGTAGGCCAATACGAGCAGTACTTC
NA,TRBV28,NA,TRBJ2-3,CASSSRGGPPRGTDTQYF,TGTGCCAGCAGTTCGCGAGGAGGGCCCCCGCGCGGCACAGATACGCAGTATTTT
NA,TRBV4-2,NA,TRBJ1-4,CASSPPVPNEKLFF,TGTGCCAGCAGCCCTCCCGTTCCAAATGAAAAACTGTTTTTT
NA,TRBV5-6,NA,TRBJ1-2,CASSLALGVVGNYGYTF,TGTGCCAGCAGCTTGGCCCTGGGAGTGGTGGGTAACTATGGCTACACCTTC
NA,TRBV13,NA,TRBJ2-7,CASTIGGGGYEQYF,TGTGCCAGCACCATTGGAGGAGGAGGCTACGAGCAGTACTTC
NA,TRBV11-1,TRBD2,TRBJ2-5,CASSLESSGSETQYF,TGTGCCAGCAGCTTAGAGAGTAGCGGGAGCGAGACCCAGTACTTC
NA,TRBV5-6,NA,TRBJ2-3,CASSASQGARGADTQYF,TGTGCCAGCAGCGCCTCACAAGGTGCCCGAGGGGCAGATACGCAGTATTTT
NA,TRBV4-2,TRBD2,TRBJ2-7,CASSIGGGSYEQYF,TGTGCCAGCAGCATCGGGGGGGGCTCCTACGAGCAGTACTTC
NA,TRBV7-9,TRBD2,TRBJ2-1,CASTYRGLAGDNEQFF,TGTGCCAGCACCTACCGAGGGCTCGCGGGGGACAATGAGCAGTTCTTC
NA,TRBV19,TRBD1,TRBJ2-7,CASSWGQETYEQYF,TGTGCCAGCTCCTGGGGACAGGAAACCTACGAGCAGTACTTC
NA,TRBV9,TRBD2,TRBJ2-1,CASSRTSGKGNEQFF,TGTGCCAGCAGCAGGACTAGCGGGAAAGGCAATGAGCAGTTCTTC
NA,TRBV2,NA,TRBJ1-1,CASSLKAGSYTEAFF,TGTGCCAGCAGTCTTAAAGCAGGGTCATACACTGAAGCTTTCTTT
NA,TRBV9,TRBD1,TRBJ2-1,CASSATGGSYNEQFF,TGTGCCAGCAGCGCCACAGGGGGGTCCTACAATGAGCAGTTCTTC